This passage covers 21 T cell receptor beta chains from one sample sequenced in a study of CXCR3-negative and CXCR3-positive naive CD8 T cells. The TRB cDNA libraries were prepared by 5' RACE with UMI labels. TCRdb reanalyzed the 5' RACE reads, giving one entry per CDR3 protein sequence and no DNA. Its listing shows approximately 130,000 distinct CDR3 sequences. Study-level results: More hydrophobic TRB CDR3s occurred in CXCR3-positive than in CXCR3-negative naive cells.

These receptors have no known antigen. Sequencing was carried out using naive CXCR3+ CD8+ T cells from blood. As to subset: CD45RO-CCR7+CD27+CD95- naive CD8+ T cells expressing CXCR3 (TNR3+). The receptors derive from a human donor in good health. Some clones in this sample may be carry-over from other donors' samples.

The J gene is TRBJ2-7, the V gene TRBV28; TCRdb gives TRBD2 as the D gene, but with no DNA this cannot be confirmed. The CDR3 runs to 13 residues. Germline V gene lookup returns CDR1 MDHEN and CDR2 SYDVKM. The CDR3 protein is CASSLLAPYEQYF.

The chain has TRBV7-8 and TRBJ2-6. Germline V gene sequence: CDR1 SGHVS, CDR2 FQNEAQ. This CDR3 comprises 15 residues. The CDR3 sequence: CASSQSPSGANVLTF.

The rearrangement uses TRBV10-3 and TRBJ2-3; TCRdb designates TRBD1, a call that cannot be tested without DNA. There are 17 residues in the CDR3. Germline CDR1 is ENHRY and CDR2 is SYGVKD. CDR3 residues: CAISESADIPSTDTQYF.

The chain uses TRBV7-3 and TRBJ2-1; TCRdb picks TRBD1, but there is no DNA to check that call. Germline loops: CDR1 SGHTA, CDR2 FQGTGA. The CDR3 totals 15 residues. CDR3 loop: CASSLFWGQGNEQFF.

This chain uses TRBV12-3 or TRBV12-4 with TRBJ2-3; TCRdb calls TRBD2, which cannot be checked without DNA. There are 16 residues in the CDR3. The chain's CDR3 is CASSPLLAGAADTQYF.

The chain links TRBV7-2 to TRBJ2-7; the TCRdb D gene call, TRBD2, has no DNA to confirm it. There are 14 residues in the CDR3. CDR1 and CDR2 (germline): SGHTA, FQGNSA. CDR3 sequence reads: CASSLVEGSYEQYF.

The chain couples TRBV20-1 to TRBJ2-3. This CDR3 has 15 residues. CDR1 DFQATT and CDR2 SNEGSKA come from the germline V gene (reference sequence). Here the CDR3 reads CSARADGPDTDTQYF.

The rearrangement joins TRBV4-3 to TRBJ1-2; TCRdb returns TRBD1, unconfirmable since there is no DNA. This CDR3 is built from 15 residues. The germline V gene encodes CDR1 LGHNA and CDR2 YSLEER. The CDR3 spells CASSQVAGGVYGYTF.

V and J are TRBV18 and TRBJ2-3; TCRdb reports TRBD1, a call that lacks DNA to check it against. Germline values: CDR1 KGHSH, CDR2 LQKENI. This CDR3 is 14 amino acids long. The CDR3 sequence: CASSPRGGTDTQYF.

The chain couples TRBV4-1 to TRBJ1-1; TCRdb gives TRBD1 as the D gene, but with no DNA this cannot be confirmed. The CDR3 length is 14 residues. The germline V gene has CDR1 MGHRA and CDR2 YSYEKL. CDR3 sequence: CASSQGDGYTEAFF.

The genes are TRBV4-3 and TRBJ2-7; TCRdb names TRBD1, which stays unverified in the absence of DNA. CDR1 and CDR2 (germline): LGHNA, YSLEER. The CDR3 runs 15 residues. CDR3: CASSQDPGQGNEQYF.

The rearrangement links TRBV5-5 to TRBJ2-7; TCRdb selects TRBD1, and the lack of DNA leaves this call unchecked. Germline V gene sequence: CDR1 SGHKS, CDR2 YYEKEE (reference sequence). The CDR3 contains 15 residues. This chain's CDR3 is CASSFMSGSTYEQYF.

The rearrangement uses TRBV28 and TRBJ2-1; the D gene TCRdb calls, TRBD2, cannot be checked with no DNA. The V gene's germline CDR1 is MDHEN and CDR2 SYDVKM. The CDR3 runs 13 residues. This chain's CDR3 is CASRLPPQGGQFF.

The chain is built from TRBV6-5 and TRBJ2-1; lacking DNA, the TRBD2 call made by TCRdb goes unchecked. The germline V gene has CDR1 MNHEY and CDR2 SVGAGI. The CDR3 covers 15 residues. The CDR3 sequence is CASSAAGGPSNEQFF.

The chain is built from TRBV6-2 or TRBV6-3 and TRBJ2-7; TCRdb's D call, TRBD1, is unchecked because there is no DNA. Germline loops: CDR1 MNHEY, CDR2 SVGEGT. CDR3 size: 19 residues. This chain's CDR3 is CASSYFLLTQGTGDYEQYF.

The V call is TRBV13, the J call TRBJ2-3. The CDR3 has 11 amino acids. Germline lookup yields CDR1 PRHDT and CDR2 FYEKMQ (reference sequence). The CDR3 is CASSPRNTQYF.

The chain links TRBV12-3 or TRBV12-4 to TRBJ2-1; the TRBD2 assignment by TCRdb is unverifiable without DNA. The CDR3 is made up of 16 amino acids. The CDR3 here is CASSLEASGFFNEQFF.

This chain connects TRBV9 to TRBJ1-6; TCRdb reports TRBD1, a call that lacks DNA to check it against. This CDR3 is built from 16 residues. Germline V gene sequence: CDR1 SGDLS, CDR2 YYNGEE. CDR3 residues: CASSALSSSYNSPLHF.

This CDR3 is CATPFGHGYTF. The V and J genes are TRBV19 and TRBJ1-2; TCRdb's D call, TRBD1, is unchecked because there is no DNA. Germline CDR1 LNHDA, CDR2 SQIVND (reference sequence). There are 11 residues in the CDR3.

CDR3 protein: CSGADWTGLNEQFF. The chain uses TRBV29-1 and TRBJ2-1; TCRdb's D call of TRBD1 is untestable without DNA. Germline lookup yields CDR1 SQVTM and CDR2 ANQGSEA. The CDR3 is 14 residues long.

CDR3 sequence: CSVDDTDNTEAFF. The gene calls are TRBV29-1 and TRBJ1-1. Germline-derived CDR1 and CDR2 are SQVTM and ANQGSEA. The CDR3 contains 13 residues.